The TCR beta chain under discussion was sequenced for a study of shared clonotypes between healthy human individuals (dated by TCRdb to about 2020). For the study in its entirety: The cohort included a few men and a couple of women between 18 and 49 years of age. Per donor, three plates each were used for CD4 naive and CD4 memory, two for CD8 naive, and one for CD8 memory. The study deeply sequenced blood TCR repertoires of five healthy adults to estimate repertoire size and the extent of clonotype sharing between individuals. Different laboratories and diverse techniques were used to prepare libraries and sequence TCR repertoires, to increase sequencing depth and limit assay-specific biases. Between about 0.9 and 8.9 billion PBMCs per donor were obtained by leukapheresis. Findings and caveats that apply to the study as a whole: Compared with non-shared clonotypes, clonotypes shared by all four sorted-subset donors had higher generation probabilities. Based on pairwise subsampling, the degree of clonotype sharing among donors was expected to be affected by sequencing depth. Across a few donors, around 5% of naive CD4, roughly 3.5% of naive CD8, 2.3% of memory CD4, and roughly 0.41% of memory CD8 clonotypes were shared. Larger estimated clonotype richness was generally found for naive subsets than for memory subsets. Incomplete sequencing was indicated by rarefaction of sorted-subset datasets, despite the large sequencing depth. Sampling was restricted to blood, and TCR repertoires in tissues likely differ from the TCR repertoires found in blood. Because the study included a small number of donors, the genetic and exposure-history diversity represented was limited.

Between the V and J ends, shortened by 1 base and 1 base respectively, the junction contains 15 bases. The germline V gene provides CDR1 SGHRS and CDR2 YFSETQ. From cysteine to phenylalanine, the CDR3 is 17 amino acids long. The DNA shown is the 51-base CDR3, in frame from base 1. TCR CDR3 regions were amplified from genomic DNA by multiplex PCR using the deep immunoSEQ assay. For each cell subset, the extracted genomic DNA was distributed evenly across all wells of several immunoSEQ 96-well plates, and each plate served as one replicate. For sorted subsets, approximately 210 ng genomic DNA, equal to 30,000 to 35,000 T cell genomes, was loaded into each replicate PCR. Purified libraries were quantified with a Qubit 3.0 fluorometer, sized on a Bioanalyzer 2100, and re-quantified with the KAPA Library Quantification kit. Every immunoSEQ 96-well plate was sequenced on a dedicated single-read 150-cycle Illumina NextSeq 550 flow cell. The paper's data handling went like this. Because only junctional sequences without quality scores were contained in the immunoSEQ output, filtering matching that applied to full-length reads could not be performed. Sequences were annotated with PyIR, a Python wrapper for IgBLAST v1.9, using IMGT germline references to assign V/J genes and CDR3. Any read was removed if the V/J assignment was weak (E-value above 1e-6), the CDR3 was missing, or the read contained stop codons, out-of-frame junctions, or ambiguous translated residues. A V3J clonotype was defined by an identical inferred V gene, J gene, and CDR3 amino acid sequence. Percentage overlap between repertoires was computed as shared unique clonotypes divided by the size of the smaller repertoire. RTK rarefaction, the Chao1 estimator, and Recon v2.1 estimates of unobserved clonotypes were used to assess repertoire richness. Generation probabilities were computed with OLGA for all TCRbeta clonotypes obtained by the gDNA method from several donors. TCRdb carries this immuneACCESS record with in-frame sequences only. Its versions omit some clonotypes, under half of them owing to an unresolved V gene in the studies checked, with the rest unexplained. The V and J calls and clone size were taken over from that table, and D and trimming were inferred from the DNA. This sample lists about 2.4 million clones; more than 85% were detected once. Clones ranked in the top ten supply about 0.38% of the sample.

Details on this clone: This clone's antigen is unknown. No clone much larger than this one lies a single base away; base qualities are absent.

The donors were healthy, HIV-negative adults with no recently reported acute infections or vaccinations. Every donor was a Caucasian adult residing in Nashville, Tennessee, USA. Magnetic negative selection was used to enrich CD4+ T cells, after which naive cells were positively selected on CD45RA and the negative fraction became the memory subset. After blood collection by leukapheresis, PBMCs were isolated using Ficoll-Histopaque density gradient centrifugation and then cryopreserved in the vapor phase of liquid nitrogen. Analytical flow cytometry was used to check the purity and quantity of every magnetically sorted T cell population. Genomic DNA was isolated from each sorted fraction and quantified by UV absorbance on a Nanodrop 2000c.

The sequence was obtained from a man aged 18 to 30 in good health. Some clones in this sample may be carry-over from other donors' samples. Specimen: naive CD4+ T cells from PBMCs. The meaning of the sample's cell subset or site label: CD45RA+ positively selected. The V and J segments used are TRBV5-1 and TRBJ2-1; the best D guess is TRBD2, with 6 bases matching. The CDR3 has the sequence CASSLFPSGQSYNEQFF. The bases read TGCGCCAGCAGCTTGTTTCCGAGCGGGCAGTCCTACAATGAGCAGTTCTTC.